This TCR beta chain derives from a study of blood T cell repertoires in COVID-19. The wider study: The United States, Italy and Spain supplied acute and convalescent COVID-19 samples. Sources were T cells, B-cell-depleted T cells, or PBMCs; the material itself was cDNA or gDNA.

Trimming removed 1 base from V and 10 bases from J, with 11 bases in between. There are 13 residues in the CDR3. Germline CDR1 LNHDA, CDR2 SQIVND (reference sequence). In the original analysis: Nucleated cell counts were estimated from reference gene primer amplification. TCRdb's table, derived via immunoSEQ multiplex PCR, lists solely in-frame clones and lacks some. That table furnishes V, J and clone size, whereas the DNA furnished D and trimming. The sample shows about 210,000 clones, 85% to 90% of them seen only once. The sequence was obtained from an older woman with acute or convalescent COVID-19. The V gene is TRBV19, the J gene TRBJ2-1, with D maybe TRBD2 (5 bases). The sample comprised peripheral blood. The CDR3 DNA reads as TGTGCCAGTAGTATAGTAGGGAGCGGCGAGCAGTTCTTC. Encoded protein: CASSIVGSGEQFF.